The 6 T cell receptor beta chains presented below share a single source sample, sequenced in a study of T cells in Graves' hyperthyroidism and ophthalmopathy. Amplification yielded TCR beta CDR3 regions, with RNA transcripts as the source. First-round RT-PCR with HTBI primers amplified the TCR CDR3 region. One entry per CDR3 protein results from TCRdb running MiXCR on the multiplex PCR reads. The table has nearly 600,000 distinct CDR3 sequences, more than 13% seen once; the top ten hold 7% to 9%. The sequencing sample was made of blood. The source of these receptors is a woman between 18 and 30 years old with Graves' ophthalmopathy.

This clonotype came up many times. The chain employs TRBV18 and TRBJ1-1; D ambiguous. Germline assignment: CDR1 KGHSH and CDR2 LQKENI. V was clipped by 6 bases and J by 1 base, with 9 bases between them. This CDR3 region has 13 residues. The chain's CDR3 is CASSPGSNTEAFF. The CDR3 region has the DNA TGTGCCAGCTCGCCAGGCTCGAACACTGAAGCTTTCTTT.

This clonotype has only a few counts. The chain uses TRBV7-9 and TRBJ1-1; 11 nucleotides line up with TRBD1. The length of the CDR3 is 13 residues. The ends lost 5 bases at V and 10 bases at J; junction bases unmatched: 6. CDR1 is SEHNR and CDR2 is FQNEAQ in the germline V gene (reference sequence). CDR3 bases: TGTGCCAGCAGCACAGGACAGGGGGCGCCAGCTTTCTTT. As protein: CASSTGQGAPAFF.

The sample holds many counts of this clonotype. V usage is TRBV12-5 and J usage is TRBJ2-7, with 7 positions matching TRBD1. The CDR3 runs to 13 residues. J gave up 1 base and V 10 bases, and 7 bases lay outside the gene matches. The germline V gene encodes CDR1 LGHNT and CDR2 FRNRAP. CDR3 in amino acids: CATQRDSSYEQYF. CDR3 in DNA: TGTGCTACCCAAAGGGACAGTTCCTACGAGCAGTACTTC.

This clonotype was seen at least ten times. This chain links TRBV7-2 with TRBJ2-3; no clear D gene. The CDR3 is 13 residues long. Germline CDR1 and CDR2: SGHTA and FQGNSA. V was pared by 3 bases and J by 1 base, with 5 bases between. The CDR3 DNA follows: TGTGCCAGCAGCTTTACAGGCACAGATACGCAGTATTTT. Its protein product is CASSFTGTDTQYF. Looking up the rest from reference TRBV7-2 and TRBJ2-3 gives the full variable domain: GAGVSQSPSNKVTEKGKDVELRCDPISGHTALYWYRQSLGQGLEFLIYFQGNSAPDKSGLPSDRFSAERTGGSVSTLTIQRTQQEDSAVYLCASSFTGTDTQYFGPGTRLTVL.

The V and J genes are TRBV19 and TRBJ1-2; D perhaps matches TRBD1 (5 bases). V gave up 7 bases and J gave up 0 bases, with 12 bases separating them. CDR3 length: 14 amino acids. Germline loops: CDR1 LNHDA, CDR2 SQIVND (reference sequence). The CDR3 coding sequence is TGTGCCAGTACCCCGACAGTTTCTAACTATGGCTACACCTTC. This translates into CASTPTVSNYGYTF. Full variable domain (outside the CDR3, taken from reference TRBV19 and TRBJ1-2): DGGITQSPKYLFRKEGQNVTLSCEQNLNHDAMYWYRQDPGQGLRLIYYSQIVNDFQKGDIAEGYSVSREKKESFPLTVTSAQKNPTAFYLCASTPTVSNYGYTFGSGTRLTVV.

In this sample, this clonotype turned up many times. This chain uses TRBV12-3 or TRBV12-4 with TRBJ1-1; the match to TRBD1 covers 8 bases. The CDR3 loop spans 15 amino acids. V trimming: 5 bases; J trimming: 0 bases; junction bases outside the gene matches: 5. The CDR3 here is CASSATGALNTEAFF. The CDR3 bases are TGTGCCAGCAGTGCGACAGGGGCCCTGAACACTGAAGCTTTCTTT.